Presented here are 27 T cell receptor beta chains from one specimen sequenced in a study of T cell responses to AZD1222 COVID-19 vaccine. The protocol was immunoSEQ multiplex PCR, while the TCRdb copy is restricted to in-frame clones and leaves out a portion. The sample includes roughly 140,000 clones, about nine tenths of them seen just once. Here the sequenced sample was peripheral blood, taken on day 0 of AZD1222 vaccination. These receptors were collected from an adult in good health.

J is TRBJ2-6 and V is TRBV2, with D tentatively TRBD1 or TRBD2 (5 bases each). V lost 6 bases and J 2 bases, leaving 8 bases between the germline ends. This CDR3 spans 14 amino acids. Per the germline V gene, CDR1 is SNHLY and CDR2 is FYNNEI. CDR3 loop: CASRGVPGANVLTF. The CDR3 bases are TGTGCCAGCAGGGGGGTGCCTGGGGCCAACGTCCTGACTTTC.

The chain combines TRBV5-1 with TRBJ2-7; no clear D. Germline CDR1 SGHRS, CDR2 YFSETQ. The CDR3 spans 11 residues. The V and J ends lost 3 bases and 4 bases respectively, with 5 bases between them. CDR3 sequence: CASSYYYEQYF. CDR3 in DNA: TGCGCCAGCAGCTACTATTACGAGCAGTACTTC.

The chain joins TRBV6-5 to TRBJ1-5; maybe TRBD1 (6 bases). The germline gives CDR1 MNHEY, CDR2 SVGAGI. The CDR3 has 12 residues. Trimming pared 8 bases from V and 4 bases from J, leaving 9 bases between. Here the CDR3 DNA reads TGTGCCAGCTACAGGGAGAATCAGCCCCAGCATTTT. It specifies CASYRENQPQHF.

This clone was seen a handful of times. V gene TRBV2 combines with J gene TRBJ1-5, with no clear D. This CDR3 has 13 amino acids. The ends were cut back, 2 bases at V and 3 bases at J, with 5 bases in the middle. Germline CDR1 reads SNHLY; CDR2 reads FYNNEI. DNA of the CDR3: TGTGCCAGCAGTGAACAGGTCAATCAGCCCCAGCATTTT. Translating it yields CASSEQVNQPQHF. Combining the CDR3 with reference TRBV2 and TRBJ1-5 gives the whole variable domain EPEVTQTPSHQVTQMGQEVILRCVPISNHLYFYWYRQILGQKVEFLVSFYNNEISEKSEIFDDQFSVERPDGSNFTLKIRSTKLEDSAMYFCASSEQVNQPQHFGDGTRLSIL.

The genes are TRBV7-8 and TRBJ1-1; TRBD1 matches 11 bases. This CDR3 contains 16 residues. CDR1 is SGHVS and CDR2 is FQNEAQ in the germline V gene. V trimming: 5 bases; J trimming: 7 bases; junction bases outside the gene matches: 12. As DNA, the CDR3 is TGTGCCAGCAGCGACCGGACAGGGGGCGTAGTGGGTGAAGCTTTCTTT. Translation: CASSDRTGGVVGEAFF.

The chain has TRBV12-3 or TRBV12-4 and TRBJ2-7, with unresolved D. Between the trimmed V and J ends, which lost 5 bases and 12 bases, there was a span of 17 bases. There are 12 residues in the CDR3. In nucleotides, the CDR3 is TGTGCCAGCAGTCTTAACCCCCCCGGCAGGTACTTC. This gives the protein CASSLNPPGRYF.

This clone was seen just once. V is TRBV6-6 and J is TRBJ1-2; 10 bases line up with TRBD1. V shed 7 bases and J 5 bases; nucleotides not matched to a gene: 4. The germline CDR1 and CDR2 sequences are MNHNY and SVGAGI (reference sequence). The CDR3 is 13 residues long. Here the CDR3 DNA reads TGTGCCAGCACCGGGACAGGGGATTATGGCTACACCTTC. Translated, it gives CASTGTGDYGYTF.

The sample holds one count of this clone. The chain couples TRBV27 to TRBJ2-1, with 9 bases identical to TRBD2. The germline CDR1 and CDR2 sequences are MNHEY and SMNVEV (reference sequence). V dropped 7 bases and J dropped 0; count of bases not matched to a gene: 7. The CDR3 sequence is 16 residues long. The CDR3 bases are TGTGCCAGCACGTTCCTAGCGGGGAACTCCTACAATGAGCAGTTCTTC. Its translation is CASTFLAGNSYNEQFF.

The chain employs TRBV5-1 and TRBJ2-3, with 9 positions matching TRBD1. Per germline, CDR1 SGHRS and CDR2 YFSETQ. CDR3 size: 15 residues. J was trimmed by 4 bases and V by 3 bases; bases with no gene match: 6. The CDR3 loop is CASSSRDRVPDTQYF. CDR3 nucleotide sequence: TGCGCCAGCAGCTCCCGGGACAGGGTCCCAGATACGCAGTATTTT.

This clone was counted a single time. The V and J genes are TRBV7-8 and TRBJ1-3; unclear D gene. CDR1 is SGHVS, CDR2 FQNEAQ, per germline. This CDR3 spans 13 amino acids. The germline V and J ends were trimmed by 3 bases and 3 bases, with 6 bases remaining between them. The DNA for the CDR3 is TGTGCCAGCAGCTTCATTGGTGGAAACACCATATATTTT. Translating gives CASSFIGGNTIYF.

The chain has TRBV6-2 or TRBV6-3 and TRBJ2-7; TRBD2 is a possible D gene (5 bases). Germline CDR1 is MNHEY and CDR2 is SVGEGT. The V gene lost 5 bases and the J gene lost 5 bases, with 16 bases spanning the gap. The CDR3 has 14 amino acids. The chain's CDR3 is CASSLNIGSDEQYF. The CDR3, as DNA: TGTGCCAGCAGTCTCAATATAGGGAGTGACGAGCAGTACTTC.

This clone is a singleton in its sample. The chain has TRBV12-3 or TRBV12-4 and TRBJ1-1, with a possible D match to TRBD1 (6 bases). V was trimmed by 6 bases and J by 7 bases, leaving 15 bases between them. The CDR3 has 13 amino acids. The CDR3 reads CASSLTGTSEAFF. The CDR3, as DNA: TGTGCCAGCAGCTTGACCGGGACAAGTGAAGCTTTCTTT.

V and J are TRBV7-9 and TRBJ1-1, with D perhaps matching TRBD1 (5 bases). The CDR3 has 15 residues. The V and J ends lost 7 bases and 3 bases respectively, with 18 bases between them. Looked up from germline, CDR1 is SEHNR and CDR2 is FQNEAQ (reference sequence). As DNA, the CDR3 is TGTGCCAGCATCCCTCGGAGACAGAGGGACACTGAAGCTTTCTTT. Its translation: CASIPRRQRDTEAFF.

V and J are TRBV2 and TRBJ1-2; TRBD1 agrees at 7 bases. CDR1 is SNHLY and CDR2 is FYNNEI in the germline V gene. This CDR3 is built from 14 residues. Trimming cost V 5 bases and J 4 bases; bases outside gene matches: 7. The CDR3, as DNA: TGTGCCAGCAGTCCCCGGGACAGACGCTATGGCTACACCTTC. It codes for CASSPRDRRYGYTF.

Only one count was recorded for this clone. V is TRBV6-4 and J is TRBJ1-2; D uncertain. From germline, CDR1 is MRHNA and CDR2 SNTAGT. V was shortened by 0 bases and J by 0 bases, with 8 bases between the two germline ends. This CDR3 is built from 15 residues. CDR3 sequence: CASSDSPLANYGYTF. The CDR3 nucleotides read TGTGCCAGCAGTGACTCTCCGTTAGCTAACTATGGCTACACCTTC.

J is TRBJ2-7 and V is TRBV5-1; 8 nucleotides line up with TRBD2. Losses at the gene ends were 0 bases for V and 2 bases for J; bases not matched to a gene: 1. Germline V gene data show CDR1 as SGHRS and CDR2 as YFSETQ. CDR3 length equals 14 residues. The CDR3 region has the DNA TGCGCCAGCAGCTTGGCAGCGGGGGCCTACGAGCAGTACTTC. It specifies CASSLAAGAYEQYF.

This sequence joins TRBV6-5 and TRBJ2-1, with D unclear. Germline V lookup: CDR1 MNHEY, CDR2 SVGAGI. V shed 6 bases and J shed 4 bases, with 13 bases lying between them. The CDR3 has 14 residues. The CDR3 here is CASSRPGAYNEQFF. In nucleotides, the CDR3 is TGTGCCAGCAGCAGACCCGGAGCGTACAATGAGCAGTTCTTC.

V gene TRBV27 combines with J gene TRBJ2-3; D remains unclear. The germline V gene has CDR1 MNHEY and CDR2 SMNVEV (reference sequence). The germline V and J ends were trimmed by 5 bases and 1 base, with 4 bases remaining between them. The CDR3 runs 12 residues. CDR3 sequence reads: CASSPRTDTQYF. The CDR3, as DNA: TGTGCCAGCAGTCCCCGCACAGATACGCAGTATTTT.

The DNA of the CDR3 is TGTGCCGGGACTAGCGGGGACTACAATGAGCAGTTCTTC. It is translated as CAGTSGDYNEQFF. The chain employs TRBV30 and TRBJ2-1; 13 bases match TRBD2. Trimming at V came to 8 bases and at J to 3 bases, leaving 1 base not matched to a gene. Germline CDR1 reads GTSNPN; CDR2 reads SVGIG (reference sequence). The CDR3 spans 13 residues.

The V call is TRBV4-1, the J call TRBJ2-3; D possibly matches TRBD1 or TRBD2 (5 bases each). CDR1 is MGHRA, CDR2 YSYEKL, per germline. CDR3 length: 16 amino acids. Trimming shortened V by 1 base and J by 3 bases, and 14 bases separated the two germline ends. The CDR3 loop is CASSQAGAGKTDTQYF. DNA for the CDR3: TGCGCCAGCAGCCAAGCCGGGGCAGGGAAAACAGATACGCAGTATTTT.

CDR3 nucleotides: TGTGCCTGGAGTGTATCCCTAGTTGTCGAGCCCTACACCTTC. Protein sequence: CAWSVSLVVEPYTF. The V gene is TRBV30, the J gene TRBJ1-2; D not resolved. V dropped 0 bases and J dropped 10 bases, with 18 bases sitting between them. This CDR3 has 14 residues. Germline V gene lookup returns CDR1 GTSNPN and CDR2 SVGIG (reference sequence). The full variable domain, completed using reference TRBV30 and TRBJ1-2, is SQTIHQWPATLVQPVGSPLSLECTVEGTSNPNLYWYRQAAGRGLQLLFYSVGIGQISSEVPQNLSASRPQDRQFILSSKKLLLSDSGFYLCAWSVSLVVEPYTFGSGTRLTVV.

The rearrangement joins TRBV7-3 to TRBJ1-1; 9 nucleotides align to TRBD1. This CDR3 has 16 amino acids. V lost 0 bases to trimming and J lost 8 bases; unmatched junction nucleotides: 10. Germline V lookup: CDR1 SGHTA, CDR2 FQGTGA. Here the CDR3 reads CASSLTLGQGTEEAFF. CDR3 DNA: TGTGCCAGCAGCTTAACACTGGGACAGGGAACGGAAGAAGCTTTCTTT.

This rearrangement joins TRBV5-1 to TRBJ2-5, with TRBD2 identical over 7 bases. Per the germline V gene, CDR1 is SGHRS and CDR2 is YFSETQ. The CDR3 contains 16 residues. V was pared by 4 bases and J by 9 bases, with 18 bases of the junction left unmatched. The CDR3 region is CASSLPGRVAGGAQYF. CDR3 bases: TGCGCCAGCAGCCTACCGGGACGGGTAGCGGGCGGGGCCCAGTACTTC.

V gene TRBV5-1 combines with J gene TRBJ2-3; no reliable D call. In germline, CDR1 is SGHRS, CDR2 YFSETQ. Trimming left V 3 bases short and J 6 bases short, with 14 bases between. This CDR3 contains 14 residues. The DNA for the CDR3 is TGCGCCAGCAGCTCAGGACCACCTGCGGATACGCAGTATTTT. Its translation: CASSSGPPADTQYF. Using reference TRBV5-1 and TRBJ2-3 for the parts outside the CDR3, the full variable domain is KAGVTQTPRYLIKTRGQQVTLSCSPISGHRSVSWYQQTPGQGLQFLFEYFSETQRNKGNFPGRFSGRQFSNSRSEMNVSTLELGDSALYLCASSSGPPADTQYFGPGTRLTVL.

This chain joins TRBV4-1 and TRBJ2-7; D assignment may be TRBD1 or TRBD2 (6 bases each). CDR3 length equals 16 residues. Per the germline V gene, CDR1 is MGHRA and CDR2 is YSYEKL. V shed 4 bases and J shed 0 bases, with 16 bases lying between them. The CDR3 region is CASSPTAGTPSYEQYF. The CDR3 coding sequence is TGCGCCAGCAGCCCAACTGCGGGGACACCCTCCTACGAGCAGTACTTC.

The V call is TRBV12-5, the J call TRBJ2-2; the D gene is possibly TRBD1 (5 bases). The CDR3 loop spans 13 amino acids. Between the trimmed V and J ends, which lost 6 bases and 9 bases, there was a span of 14 bases. Per germline, CDR1 LGHNT and CDR2 FRNRAP. CDR3 nucleotide sequence: TGTGCTAGTGGGCCCGACAGCCTTCGGGAGCTGTTTTTT. It is translated as CASGPDSLRELFF. Filled out from reference TRBV12-5 and TRBJ2-2, the complete variable domain reads DARVTQTPRHKVTEMGQEVTMRCQPILGHNTVFWYRQTMMQGLELLAYFRNRAPLDDSGMPKDRFSAEMPDATLATLKIQPSEPRDSAVYFCASGPDSLRELFFGEGSRLTVL.

V usage is TRBV12-3 or TRBV12-4 and J usage is TRBJ1-6; D is possibly TRBD1 (5 bases). Trimming shortened V by 6 bases and J by 10 bases, and 13 bases separated the two germline ends. This CDR3 has 13 amino acids. The DNA of the CDR3 is TGTGCCAGCAGACAGGATTTATGGTCACCCCTCCACTTT. It specifies CASRQDLWSPLHF.